This entry describes one TCR beta chain. The antigen remains undetermined. The sample belongs to a study of persistence of HIV-infected CD4 T cells. The germline V gene has CDR1 MNHEY and CDR2 SMNVEV (reference sequence). The CDR3 has 17 residues. Trimming cost V 7 bases and J 6 bases; bases outside gene matches: 13. The immunoSEQ assay was version 4, run in survey mode. Data came from immunoSEQ multiplex PCR; TCRdb stores just in-frame clones and leaves some out. The table shows tens of thousands of clones, with 70% to 75% occurring only once. Overlapping HIV-1 Gag 15-mer peptides at roughly 1 ug per peptide per mL were used. Sorted nonresponding memory CD4+ T cells were CD40L-negative, CD69-negative, CD45RO-high.

The material was CD4+ T cells sorted from PBMCs after approximately 19-hour stimulation, obtained from a patient who received antiretroviral therapy. The sequence was obtained from an adult man with HIV who was CMV-seropositive. The chain is built from TRBV27 and TRBJ1-6, with 9 bases lining up with TRBD1. In nucleotides, the CDR3 is TGTGCCAGCACTACAGGGGGCGGAGGAGTAAGTAATTCACCCCTCCACTTT. Residues: CASTTGGGGVSNSPLHF.